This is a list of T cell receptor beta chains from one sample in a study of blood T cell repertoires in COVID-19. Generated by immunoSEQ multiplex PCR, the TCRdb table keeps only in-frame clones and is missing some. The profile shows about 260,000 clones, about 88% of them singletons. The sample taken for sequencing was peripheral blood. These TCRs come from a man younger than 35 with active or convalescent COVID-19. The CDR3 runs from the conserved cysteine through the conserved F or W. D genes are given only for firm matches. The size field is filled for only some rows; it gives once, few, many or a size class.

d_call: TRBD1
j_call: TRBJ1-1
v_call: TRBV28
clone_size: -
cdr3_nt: TGTGCCAGCAGTCCACTGGGACAGCGGCTCGCTGAAGCTTTCTTT
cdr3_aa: CASSPLGQRLAEAFF

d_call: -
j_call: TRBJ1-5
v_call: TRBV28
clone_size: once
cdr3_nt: TGTGCCAGCAGACTACAGGGAATCCCTAGCAATCAGCCCCAGCATTTT
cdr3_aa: CASRLQGIPSNQPQHF

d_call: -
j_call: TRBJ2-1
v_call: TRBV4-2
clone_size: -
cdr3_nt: TGTGCCAGCAGCCAGAACTCGGTGAGCTCCTACAATGAGCAGTTCTTC
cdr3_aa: CASSQNSVSSYNEQFF

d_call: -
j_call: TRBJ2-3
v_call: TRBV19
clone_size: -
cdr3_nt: TGTGCCAGTAGTATGTTACAGAGCACAGATACGCAGTATTTT
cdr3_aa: CASSMLQSTDTQYF

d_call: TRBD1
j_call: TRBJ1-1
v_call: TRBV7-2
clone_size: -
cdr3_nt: TGTGCCAGCAGCCCAAGACAGGGGAACACTGAAGCTTTCTTT
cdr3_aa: CASSPRQGNTEAFF

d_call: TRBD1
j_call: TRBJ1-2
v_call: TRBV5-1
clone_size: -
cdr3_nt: TGCGCCAGCAGCCAGGGGGGTTGGCCTAACGGCTACACCTTC
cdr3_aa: CASSQGGWPNGYTF

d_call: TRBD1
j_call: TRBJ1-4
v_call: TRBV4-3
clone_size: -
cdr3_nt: TGCGCCAGCAGCCAAGGACAGGGGACTAATGAAAAACTGTTTTTT
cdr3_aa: CASSQGQGTNEKLFF

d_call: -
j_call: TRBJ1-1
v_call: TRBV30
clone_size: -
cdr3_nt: TGTGCCTGGAGTTTGGCAGACACTGAAGCTTTCTTT
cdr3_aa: CAWSLADTEAFF

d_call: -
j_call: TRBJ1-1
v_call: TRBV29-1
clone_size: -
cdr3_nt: TGCAGCGTTTCCGGGATGAACACTGAAGCTTTCTTT
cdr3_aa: CSVSGMNTEAFF

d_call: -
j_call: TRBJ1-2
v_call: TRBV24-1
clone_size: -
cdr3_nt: TGTGCCACCAGTGATTGGAGGGAGGGAGACTATGGCTACACCTTC
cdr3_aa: CATSDWREGDYGYTF

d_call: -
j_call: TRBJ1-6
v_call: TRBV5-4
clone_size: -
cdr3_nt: TGTGCCAGCGGCAAGATGGACAACCATAATTCACCCCTCCACTTT
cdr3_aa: CASGKMDNHNSPLHF

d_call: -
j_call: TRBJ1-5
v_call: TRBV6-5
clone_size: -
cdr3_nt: TGTGCCAGCAGCTCCCGGGGAGGGATTCAGCCCCAGCATTTT
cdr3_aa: CASSSRGGIQPQHF

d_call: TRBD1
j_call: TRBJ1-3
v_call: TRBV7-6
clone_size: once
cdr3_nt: TGTGCCAGCAGCTTGGGACAGGCATCGTCTGGAAACACCATATATTTT
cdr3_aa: CASSLGQASSGNTIYF

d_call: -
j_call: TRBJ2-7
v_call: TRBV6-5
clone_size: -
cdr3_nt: TGTGCCAGCAGATTCTCAGGTGACTCCTACGAGCAGTACTTC
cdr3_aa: CASRFSGDSYEQYF

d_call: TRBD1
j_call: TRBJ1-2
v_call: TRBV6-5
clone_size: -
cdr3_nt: TGTGCCCGTGACTACCACAGGGGTCCCAACTATGGCTACACCTTC
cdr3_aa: CARDYHRGPNYGYTF

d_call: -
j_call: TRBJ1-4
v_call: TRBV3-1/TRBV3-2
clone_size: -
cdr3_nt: TGTGCCAGCAGCCGAGCCCAGGGGGAAAAACTGTTTTTT
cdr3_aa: CASSRAQGEKLFF

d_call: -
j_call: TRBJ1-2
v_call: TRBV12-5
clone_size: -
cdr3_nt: TGTGCTAGTGGTTTGTACCAGGGTAGGAACTATGGCTACACCTTC
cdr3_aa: CASGLYQGRNYGYTF

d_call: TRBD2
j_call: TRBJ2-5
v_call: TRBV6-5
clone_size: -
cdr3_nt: TGTGCCAGCAGTTCCGCCACCGGGGGGGCGGAGACCCAGTACTTC
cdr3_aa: CASSSATGGAETQYF

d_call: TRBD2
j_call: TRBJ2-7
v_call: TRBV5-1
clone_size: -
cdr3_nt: TGCGCCAGCAGCTGGGCGGGAGAGAGTTACGAGCAGTACTTC
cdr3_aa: CASSWAGESYEQYF

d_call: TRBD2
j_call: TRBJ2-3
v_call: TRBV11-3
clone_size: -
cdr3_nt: TGTGCCAGCAGCCCTGCCAGCGCGGGAGCAGATACGCAGTATTTT
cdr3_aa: CASSPASAGADTQYF

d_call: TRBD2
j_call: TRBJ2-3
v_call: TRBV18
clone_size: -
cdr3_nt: TGTGCCAGCTCACTATTGACTAGCGTGGGCACAGATACGCAGTATTTT
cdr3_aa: CASSLLTSVGTDTQYF

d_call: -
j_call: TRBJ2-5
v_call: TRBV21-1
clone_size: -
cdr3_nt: TGTGCCAGCATGCACGACCCGTGGCGAAGGGGGCCAGAGACCCAGTACTTC
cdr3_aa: CASMHDPWRRGPETQYF

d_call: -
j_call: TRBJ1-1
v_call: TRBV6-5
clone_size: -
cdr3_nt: TGTGCCAGCAGTTTTAGTTCGCTGAACACTGAAGCTTTCTTT
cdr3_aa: CASSFSSLNTEAFF

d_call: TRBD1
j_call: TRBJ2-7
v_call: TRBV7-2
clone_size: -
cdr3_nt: TGTGCCAGCAGCTCCGACAGGGTTTCTTCCTACGAGCAGTACTTC
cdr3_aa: CASSSDRVSSYEQYF

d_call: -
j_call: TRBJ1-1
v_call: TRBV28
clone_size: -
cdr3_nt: TGTGCCAGCAGTTTTCCCCGGGAAGACACTGAAGCTTTCTTT
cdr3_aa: CASSFPREDTEAFF

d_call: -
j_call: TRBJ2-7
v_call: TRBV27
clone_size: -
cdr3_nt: TGTGCCAGCAACTCCTTAGGAGGGGGCCACTCCTACGAGCAGTACTTC
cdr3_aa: CASNSLGGGHSYEQYF

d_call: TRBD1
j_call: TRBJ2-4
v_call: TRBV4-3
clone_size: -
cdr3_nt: TGCGCCAGCAGCCAGGACAGGGGGACCAAAAACATTCAGTACTTC
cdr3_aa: CASSQDRGTKNIQYF

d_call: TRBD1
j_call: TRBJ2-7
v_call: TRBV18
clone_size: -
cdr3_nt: TGTGCCAGCTCACCACAGGGACAGGCTTCCTACGAGCAGTACTTC
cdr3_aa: CASSPQGQASYEQYF

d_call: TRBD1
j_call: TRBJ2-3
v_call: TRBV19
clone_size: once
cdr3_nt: TGTGCCAGTAGTACATACCGGGACAGGGCCAGCACAGATACGCAGTATTTT
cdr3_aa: CASSTYRDRASTDTQYF

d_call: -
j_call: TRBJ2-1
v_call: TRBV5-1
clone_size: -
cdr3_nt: TGCGCCAGCAGCTTGGCCACAGGGAGTGGATACAATGAGCAGTTCTTC
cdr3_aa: CASSLATGSGYNEQFF

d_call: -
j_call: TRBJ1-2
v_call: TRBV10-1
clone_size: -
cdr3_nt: TGCGCCAGCAGTGAACTCCCGGGATCCGGCTACACCTTC
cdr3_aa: CASSELPGSGYTF

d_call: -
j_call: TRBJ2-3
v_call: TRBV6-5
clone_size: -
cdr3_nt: TGTGCCAGCAGTTACGGCGGGGCAGATACGCAGTATTTT
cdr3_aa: CASSYGGADTQYF

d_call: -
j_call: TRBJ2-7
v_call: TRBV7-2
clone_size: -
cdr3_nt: TGTGCCAGCAGCTTAGATAGGGACTTTTACGAGCAGTACTTC
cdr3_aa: CASSLDRDFYEQYF

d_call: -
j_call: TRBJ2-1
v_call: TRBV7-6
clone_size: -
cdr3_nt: TGTGCCAGCAGCTTAGAGGTCGCGGGGACCTCCTACAATGAGCAGTTCTTC
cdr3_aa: CASSLEVAGTSYNEQFF

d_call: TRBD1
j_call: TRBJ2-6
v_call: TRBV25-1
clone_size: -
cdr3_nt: TGTGCCAGCAGTGGACAGGGGATCTCTGGGGCCAACGTCCTGACTTTC
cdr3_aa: CASSGQGISGANVLTF

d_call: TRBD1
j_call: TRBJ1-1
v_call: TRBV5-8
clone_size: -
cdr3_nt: TGTGCCAGCAGCTCCGGGACAGCGAACACTGAAGCTTTCTTT
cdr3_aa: CASSSGTANTEAFF

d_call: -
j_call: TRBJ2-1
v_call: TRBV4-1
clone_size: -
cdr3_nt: TGCGCCAGCAGCCTACAGGGTATCAATGAGCAGTTCTTC
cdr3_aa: CASSLQGINEQFF

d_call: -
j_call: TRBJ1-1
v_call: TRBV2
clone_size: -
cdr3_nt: TGTGCCAGCAGTTTAAGTACGGGGGAGACTGAAGCTTTCTTT
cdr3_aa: CASSLSTGETEAFF

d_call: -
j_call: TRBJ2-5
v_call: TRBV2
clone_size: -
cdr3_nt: TGTGCCAGCAGCACTGAAGAGACCCAGTACTTC
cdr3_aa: CASSTEETQYF

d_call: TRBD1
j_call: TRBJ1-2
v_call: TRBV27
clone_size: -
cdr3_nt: TGTGCCAGCAGTTTAAAGGGGGCTGGCTATGGCTACACCTTC
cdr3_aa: CASSLKGAGYGYTF

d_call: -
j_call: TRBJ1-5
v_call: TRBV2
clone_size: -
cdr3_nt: TGTGCCAGCGAGGGAGAGGGGGTGGGACAGCCCCAGCATTTT
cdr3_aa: CASEGEGVGQPQHF

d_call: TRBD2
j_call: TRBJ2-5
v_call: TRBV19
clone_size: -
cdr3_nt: TGTGCCAGTAGTATCAGTGAGTGGCGGGAGGGACTGTACCAAGAGACCCAGTACTTC
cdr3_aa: CASSISEWREGLYQETQYF

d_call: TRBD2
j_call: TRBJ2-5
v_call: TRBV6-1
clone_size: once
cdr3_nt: TGTGCCAGCAGTGAAGTAATTCCCGTATGGCCAGCGGGAGGGCAGGAGACCCAGTACTTC
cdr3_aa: CASSEVIPVWPAGGQETQYF

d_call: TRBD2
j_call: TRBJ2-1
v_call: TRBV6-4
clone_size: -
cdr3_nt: TGTGCCAGCAGTATTGAAGGGACTAGCGGGAACAATGAGCAGTTCTTC
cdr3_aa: CASSIEGTSGNNEQFF

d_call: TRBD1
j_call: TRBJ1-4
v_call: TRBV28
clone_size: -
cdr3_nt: TGTGCCAGCAGTCGTCCCGGGACAGGGGGAAATGGTGAAAAACTGTTTTTT
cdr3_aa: CASSRPGTGGNGEKLFF

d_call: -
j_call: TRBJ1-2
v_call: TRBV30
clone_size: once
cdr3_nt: TGTGCCTGGAGCGGTCCGACAGGAAAGATTCGGGAAGGCTACACCTTC
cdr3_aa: CAWSGPTGKIREGYTF

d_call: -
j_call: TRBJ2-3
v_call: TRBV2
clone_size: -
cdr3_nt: TGTGCCAGCGGGGGGAGGTGGGGCACAGATACGCAGTATTTT
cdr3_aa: CASGGRWGTDTQYF

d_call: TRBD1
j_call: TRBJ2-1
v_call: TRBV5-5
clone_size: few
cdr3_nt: TGTGCCAGCAGCTTGGTTTCCGGGACAGGGTCCGATGAGCAGTTCTTC
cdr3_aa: CASSLVSGTGSDEQFF

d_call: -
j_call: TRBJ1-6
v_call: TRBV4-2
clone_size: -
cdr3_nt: TGTGCCAGCAAAAGTCATTGGAGTGAGGGCTCACCCCTCCACTTT
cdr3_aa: CASKSHWSEGSPLHF

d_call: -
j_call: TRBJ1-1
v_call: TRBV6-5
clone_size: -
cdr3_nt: TGTGCCAGCAGTACGGTGACTGAAGCTTTCTTT
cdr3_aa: CASSTVTEAFF

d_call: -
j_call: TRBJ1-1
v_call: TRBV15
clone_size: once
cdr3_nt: TGTGCCACCAGCAGGGACATGAACACTGAAGCTTTCTTT
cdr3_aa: CATSRDMNTEAFF

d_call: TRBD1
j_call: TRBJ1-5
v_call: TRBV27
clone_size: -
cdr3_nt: TGTGCCAGCAGTGGGACAGGGGGCTATCAGCCCCAGCATTTT
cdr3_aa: CASSGTGGYQPQHF

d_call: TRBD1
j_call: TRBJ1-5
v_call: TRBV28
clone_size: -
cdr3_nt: TGTGCCAGCAGAGCCGGGACAGGGGGAAATCAGCCCCAGCATTTT
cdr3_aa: CASRAGTGGNQPQHF